The clone carrying this T cell receptor (beta chain) was recorded many times. A second PCR of about 6 to 12 cycles used a sample-barcoded 5' primer and a J-beta primer mix. With 12 random nucleotides, a template-switch adaptor tagged each individual cDNA molecule. Every individual sample yielded 3 million or more paired-end reads (each containing CDR3). TCRdb redid the calling of the 5' RACE reads with MiXCR, one entry per CDR3 protein. The sample lists some 1.6 million distinct CDR3 sequences, roughly a third occurring once. The individuals who served as donors were healthy Caucasians living in Russia, aged roughly 6 to 90. The data were taken from a study of blood T cells in healthy people across ages. Study-level background: Through template switching, about one barcoded beta molecule was captured per two T cells, as measured in model experiments.

Per the germline V gene, CDR1 is PRHDT and CDR2 is FYEKMQ (reference sequence). V dropped 5 bases and J dropped 4; count of bases not matched to a gene: 7. The CDR3 contains 15 residues. This sequence originates from a woman aged 25 to 45 in good health. The sample consisted of blood. This chain uses TRBV13 with TRBJ2-5; 10 bases are a match to TRBD2. The CDR3 DNA reads as TGTGCCAGCAGCCGGGCTAGCGGGAGTCGAGAGACCCAGTACTTC. Translating it yields CASSRASGSRETQYF.